This T cell receptor beta chain derives from a study of blood T cells in healthy people across ages. The CDR3 runs to 16 residues. CDR1 is LGHNA and CDR2 is YNFKEQ in the germline V gene. A second about 6 to 12 cycle PCR used barcoded and J-beta primers. TCRdb analysed the 5' RACE reads with MiXCR anew, one entry per CDR3 protein. Of about 780,000 distinct CDR3 sequences in the sample, roughly 24% are singletons; the top ten hold about 3%. This clonotype was counted between two and nine times. The same data also contributed to another study, on T cells of mothers and their children.

The source of this sequence is a boy between 10 and 17 years old in good health. Sequenced: blood. The chain combines TRBV4-2 with TRBJ2-5, with D hard to call. The DNA matches TRBJ2-1 better at its end, which makes the J call doubtful. The CDR3 protein is CASSQDFWAKAYEQFF. The CDR3 DNA reads as TGTGCCAGCAGCCAAGATTTTTGGGCTAAGGCCTATGAGCAGTTCTTC.